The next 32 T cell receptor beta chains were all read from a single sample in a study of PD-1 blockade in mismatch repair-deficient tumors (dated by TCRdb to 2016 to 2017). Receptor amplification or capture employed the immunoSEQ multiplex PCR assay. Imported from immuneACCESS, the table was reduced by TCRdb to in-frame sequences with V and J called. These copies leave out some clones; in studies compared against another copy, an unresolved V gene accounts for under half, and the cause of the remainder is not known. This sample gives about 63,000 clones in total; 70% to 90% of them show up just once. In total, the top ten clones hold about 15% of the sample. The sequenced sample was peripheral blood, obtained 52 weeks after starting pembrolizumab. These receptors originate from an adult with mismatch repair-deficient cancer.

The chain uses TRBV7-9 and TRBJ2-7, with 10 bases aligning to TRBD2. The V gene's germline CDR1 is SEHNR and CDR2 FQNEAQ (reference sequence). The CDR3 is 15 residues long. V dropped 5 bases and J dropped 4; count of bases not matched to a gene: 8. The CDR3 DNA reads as TGTGCCAGCAGCCCCAATAGCGGGAGGTATTACGAGCAGTACTTC. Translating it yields CASSPNSGRYYEQYF.

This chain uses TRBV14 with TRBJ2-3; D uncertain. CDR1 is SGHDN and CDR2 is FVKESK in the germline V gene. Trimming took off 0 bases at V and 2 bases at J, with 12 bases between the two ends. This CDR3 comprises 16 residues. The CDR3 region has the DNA TGTGCCAGCAGCCAAGAGGGGAAGCTACACACAGATACGCAGTATTTT. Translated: CASSQEGKLHTDTQYF.

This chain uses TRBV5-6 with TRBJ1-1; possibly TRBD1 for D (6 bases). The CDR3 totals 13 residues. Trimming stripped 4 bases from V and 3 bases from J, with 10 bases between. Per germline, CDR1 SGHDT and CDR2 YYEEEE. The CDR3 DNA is TGTGCCAGCAGCAGACAGGATTACACTGAAGCTTTCTTT. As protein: CASSRQDYTEAFF.

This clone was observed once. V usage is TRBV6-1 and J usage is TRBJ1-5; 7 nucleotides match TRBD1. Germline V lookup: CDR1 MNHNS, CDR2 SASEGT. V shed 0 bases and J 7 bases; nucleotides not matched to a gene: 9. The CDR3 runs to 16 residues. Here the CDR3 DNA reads TGTGCCAGCAGTGAAGCGCGGGCAGGGGGAAGGCAGCCCCAGCATTTT. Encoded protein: CASSEARAGGRQPQHF.

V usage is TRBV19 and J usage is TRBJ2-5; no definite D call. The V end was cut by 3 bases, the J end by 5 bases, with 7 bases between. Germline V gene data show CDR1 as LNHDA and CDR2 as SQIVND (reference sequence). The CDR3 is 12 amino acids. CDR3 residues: CASSMGFETQYF. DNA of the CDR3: TGTGCCAGTAGTATGGGTTTTGAGACCCAGTACTTC.

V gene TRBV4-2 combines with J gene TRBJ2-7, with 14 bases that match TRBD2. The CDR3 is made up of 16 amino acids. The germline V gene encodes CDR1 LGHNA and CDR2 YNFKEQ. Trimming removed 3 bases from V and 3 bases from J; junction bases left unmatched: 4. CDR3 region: CASSQMGLAGVYEQYF. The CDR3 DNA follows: TGTGCCAGCAGCCAGATGGGACTAGCGGGAGTCTACGAGCAGTACTTC.

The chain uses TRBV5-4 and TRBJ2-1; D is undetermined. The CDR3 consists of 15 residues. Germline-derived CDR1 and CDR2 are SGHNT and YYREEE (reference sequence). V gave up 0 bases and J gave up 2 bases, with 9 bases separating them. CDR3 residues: CASSLAETPYNEQFF. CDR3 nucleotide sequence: TGTGCCAGCAGCTTGGCAGAAACTCCCTACAATGAGCAGTTCTTC.

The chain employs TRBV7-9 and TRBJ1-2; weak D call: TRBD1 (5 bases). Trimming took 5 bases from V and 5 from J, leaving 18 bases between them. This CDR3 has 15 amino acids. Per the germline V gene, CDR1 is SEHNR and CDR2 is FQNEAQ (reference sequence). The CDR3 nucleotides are TGTGCCAGCAGCCTCCCTGGCGGGGCTGGTTATGGCTACACCTTC. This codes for CASSLPGGAGYGYTF.

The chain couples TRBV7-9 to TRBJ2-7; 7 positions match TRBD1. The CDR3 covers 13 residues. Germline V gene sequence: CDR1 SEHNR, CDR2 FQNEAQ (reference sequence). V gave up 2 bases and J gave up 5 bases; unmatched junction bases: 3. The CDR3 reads CASSLSTGNEQYF. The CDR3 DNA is TGTGCCAGCAGCTTATCGACAGGGAACGAGCAGTACTTC.

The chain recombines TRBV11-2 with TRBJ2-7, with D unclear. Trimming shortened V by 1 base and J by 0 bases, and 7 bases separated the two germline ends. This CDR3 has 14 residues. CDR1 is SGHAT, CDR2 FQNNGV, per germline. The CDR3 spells CASSLVDPSYEQYF. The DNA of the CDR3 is TGTGCCAGCAGCTTAGTCGATCCCTCCTACGAGCAGTACTTC.

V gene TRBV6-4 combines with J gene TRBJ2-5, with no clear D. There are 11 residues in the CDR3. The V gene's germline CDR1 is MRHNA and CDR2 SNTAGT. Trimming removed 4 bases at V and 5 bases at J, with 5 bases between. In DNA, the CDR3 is TGTGCCAGCAGTGTCTCGGAGACCCAGTACTTC. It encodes CASSVSETQYF.

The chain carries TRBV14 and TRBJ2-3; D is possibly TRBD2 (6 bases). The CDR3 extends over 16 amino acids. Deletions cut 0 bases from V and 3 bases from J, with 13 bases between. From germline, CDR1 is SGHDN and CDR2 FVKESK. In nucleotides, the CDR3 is TGTGCCAGCAGCCAAGATAGGGGACTTCCGACAGATACGCAGTATTTT. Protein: CASSQDRGLPTDTQYF.

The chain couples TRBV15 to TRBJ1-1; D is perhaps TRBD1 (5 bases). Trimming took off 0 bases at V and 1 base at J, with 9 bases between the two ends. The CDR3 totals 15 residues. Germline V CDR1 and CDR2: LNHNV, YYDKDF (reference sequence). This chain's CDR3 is CATSRDTTGNTEAFF. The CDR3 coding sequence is TGTGCCACCAGCAGAGATACAACAGGGAACACTGAAGCTTTCTTT.

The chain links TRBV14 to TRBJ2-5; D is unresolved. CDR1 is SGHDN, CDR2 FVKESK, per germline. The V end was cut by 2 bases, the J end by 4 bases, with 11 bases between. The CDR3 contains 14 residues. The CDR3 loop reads CASSQKGRVETQYF. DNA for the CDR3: TGTGCCAGCAGCCAAAAAGGAAGGGTAGAGACCCAGTACTTC.

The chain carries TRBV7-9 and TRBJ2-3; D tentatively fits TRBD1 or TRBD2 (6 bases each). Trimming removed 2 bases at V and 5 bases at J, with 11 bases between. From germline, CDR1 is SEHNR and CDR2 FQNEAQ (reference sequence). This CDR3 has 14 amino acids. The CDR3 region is CASSLLGGKDTQYF. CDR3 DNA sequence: TGTGCCAGCAGCTTATTGGGGGGCAAAGATACGCAGTATTTT.

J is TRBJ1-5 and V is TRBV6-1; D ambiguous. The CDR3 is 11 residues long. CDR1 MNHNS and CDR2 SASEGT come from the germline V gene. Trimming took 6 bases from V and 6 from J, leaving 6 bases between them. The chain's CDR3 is CASSAFQPQHF. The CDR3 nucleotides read TGTGCCAGCAGCGCCTTTCAGCCCCAGCATTTT.

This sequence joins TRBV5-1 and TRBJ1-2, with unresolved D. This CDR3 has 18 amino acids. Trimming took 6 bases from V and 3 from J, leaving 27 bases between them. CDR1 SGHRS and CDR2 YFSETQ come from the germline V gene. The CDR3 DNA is TGCGCCAGCAAACTCCAGCCTTCACTAACCAACCTTGACTATGGCTACACCTTC. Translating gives CASKLQPSLTNLDYGYTF.

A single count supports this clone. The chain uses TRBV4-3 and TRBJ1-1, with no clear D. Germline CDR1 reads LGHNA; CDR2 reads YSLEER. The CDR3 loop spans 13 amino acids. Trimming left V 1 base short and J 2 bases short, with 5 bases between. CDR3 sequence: CASSQVRNTEAFF. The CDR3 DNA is TGCGCCAGCAGCCAAGTGAGAAACACTGAAGCTTTCTTT.

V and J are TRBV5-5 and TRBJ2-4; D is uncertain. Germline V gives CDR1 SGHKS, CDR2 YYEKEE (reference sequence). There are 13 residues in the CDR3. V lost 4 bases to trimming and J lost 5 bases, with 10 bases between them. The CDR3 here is CASSTEPQNIQYF. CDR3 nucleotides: TGTGCCAGCAGCACCGAACCCCAAAACATTCAGTACTTC.

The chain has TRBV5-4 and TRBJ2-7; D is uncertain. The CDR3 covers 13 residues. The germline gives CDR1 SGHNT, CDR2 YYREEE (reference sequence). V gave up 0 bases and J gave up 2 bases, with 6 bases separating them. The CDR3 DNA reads TGTGCCAGCAGCTTGGACGGTGCCTACGAGCAGTACTTC. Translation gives CASSLDGAYEQYF.

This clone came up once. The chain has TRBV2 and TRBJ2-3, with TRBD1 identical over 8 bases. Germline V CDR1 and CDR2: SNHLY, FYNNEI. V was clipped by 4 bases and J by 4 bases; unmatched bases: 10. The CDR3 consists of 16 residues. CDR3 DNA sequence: TGTGCCAGCAGTGGGGGGTCTCGGACAGGGTCAGATACGCAGTATTTT. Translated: CASSGGSRTGSDTQYF. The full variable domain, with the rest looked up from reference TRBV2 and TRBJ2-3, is EPEVTQTPSHQVTQMGQEVILRCVPISNHLYFYWYRQILGQKVEFLVSFYNNEISEKSEIFDDQFSVERPDGSNFTLKIRSTKLEDSAMYFCASSGGSRTGSDTQYFGPGTRLTVL.

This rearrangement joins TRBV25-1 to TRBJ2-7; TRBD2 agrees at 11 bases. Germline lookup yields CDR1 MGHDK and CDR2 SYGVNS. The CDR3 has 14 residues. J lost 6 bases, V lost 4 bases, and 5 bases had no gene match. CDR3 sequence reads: CASSGTSGRGEQYF. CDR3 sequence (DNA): TGTGCCAGCAGTGGTACTAGCGGGAGAGGCGAGCAGTACTTC.

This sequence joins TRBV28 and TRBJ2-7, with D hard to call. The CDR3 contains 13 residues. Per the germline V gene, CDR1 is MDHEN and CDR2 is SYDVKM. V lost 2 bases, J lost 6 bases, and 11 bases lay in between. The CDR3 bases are TGTGCCAGCAGTTTAGAGGAACCTCCCGAGCAGTACTTC. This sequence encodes CASSLEEPPEQYF.

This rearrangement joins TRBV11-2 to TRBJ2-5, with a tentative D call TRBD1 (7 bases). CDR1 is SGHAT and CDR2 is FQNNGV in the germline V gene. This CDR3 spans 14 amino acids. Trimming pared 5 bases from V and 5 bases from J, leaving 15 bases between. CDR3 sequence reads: CASSLRGELETQYF. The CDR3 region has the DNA TGTGCCAGCAGCCTCAGGGGGGAGCTGGAGACCCAGTACTTC.

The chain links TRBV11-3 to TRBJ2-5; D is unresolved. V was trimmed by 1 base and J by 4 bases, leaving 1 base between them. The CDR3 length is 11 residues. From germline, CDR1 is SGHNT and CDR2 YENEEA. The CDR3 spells CASSLGETQYF. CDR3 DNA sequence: TGTGCCAGCAGCTTAGGAGAGACCCAGTACTTC.

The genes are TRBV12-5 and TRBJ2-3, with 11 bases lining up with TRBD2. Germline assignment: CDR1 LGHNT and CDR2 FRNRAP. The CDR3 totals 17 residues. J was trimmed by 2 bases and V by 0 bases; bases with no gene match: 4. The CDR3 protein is CASGLVVAGGPTDTQYF. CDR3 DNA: TGTGCTAGTGGTTTGGTCGTAGCGGGAGGGCCCACAGATACGCAGTATTTT.

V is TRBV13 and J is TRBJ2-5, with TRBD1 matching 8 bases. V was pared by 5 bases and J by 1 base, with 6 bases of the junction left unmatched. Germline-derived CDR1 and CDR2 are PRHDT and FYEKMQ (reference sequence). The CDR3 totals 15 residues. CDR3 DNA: TGTGCCAGCAGCCCCAGGGGGACAGGCCAAGAGACCCAGTACTTC. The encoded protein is CASSPRGTGQETQYF.

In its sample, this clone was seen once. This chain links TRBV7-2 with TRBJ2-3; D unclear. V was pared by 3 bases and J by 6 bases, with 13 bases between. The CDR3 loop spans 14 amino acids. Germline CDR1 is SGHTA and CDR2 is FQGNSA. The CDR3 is CASSFKPPGDTQYF. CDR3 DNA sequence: TGTGCCAGCAGCTTTAAACCCCCCGGGGATACGCAGTATTTT.

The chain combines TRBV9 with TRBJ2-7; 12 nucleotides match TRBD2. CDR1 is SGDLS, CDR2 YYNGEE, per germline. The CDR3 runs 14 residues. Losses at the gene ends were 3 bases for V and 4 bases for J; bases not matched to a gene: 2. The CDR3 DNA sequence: TGTGCCAGCAGCGAACTAGCGGGAGGATACGAGCAGTACTTC. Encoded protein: CASSELAGGYEQYF.

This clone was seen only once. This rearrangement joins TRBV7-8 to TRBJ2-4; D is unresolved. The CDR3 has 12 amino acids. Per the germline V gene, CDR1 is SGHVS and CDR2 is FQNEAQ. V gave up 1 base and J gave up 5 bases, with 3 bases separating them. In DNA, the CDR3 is TGTGCCAGCAGCTTAGTGGAAAACATTCAGTACTTC. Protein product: CASSLVENIQYF.

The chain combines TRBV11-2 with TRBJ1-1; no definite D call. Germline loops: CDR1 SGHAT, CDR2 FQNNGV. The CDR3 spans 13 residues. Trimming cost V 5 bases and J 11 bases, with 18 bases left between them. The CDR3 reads CASSPRTRNGAFF. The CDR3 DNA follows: TGTGCCAGCAGCCCTAGGACCCGCAACGGGGCTTTCTTT. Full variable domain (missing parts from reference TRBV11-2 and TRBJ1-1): EAGVAQSPRYKIIEKRQSVAFWCNPISGHATLYWYQQILGQGPKLLIQFQNNGVVDDSQLPKDRFSAERLKGVDSTLKIQPAKLEDSAVYLCASSPRTRNGAFFGQGTRLTVV.

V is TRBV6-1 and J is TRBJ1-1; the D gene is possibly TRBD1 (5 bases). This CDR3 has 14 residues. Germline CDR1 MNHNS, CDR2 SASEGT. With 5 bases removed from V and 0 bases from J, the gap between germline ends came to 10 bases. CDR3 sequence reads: CASSTDSLNTEAFF. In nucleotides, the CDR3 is TGTGCCAGCAGTACTGACAGCTTGAACACTGAAGCTTTCTTT.